These T cell receptor beta chains were read from a single sample in a study of T cell responses to AZD1222 COVID-19 vaccine. Libraries were prepared by immunoSEQ multiplex PCR; TCRdb keeps only in-frame clonotypes and omits some of them. The sample holds roughly 150,000 clones, approximately 94% seen once. The sample in question was peripheral blood, obtained on day 0 of AZD1222 vaccination. The source is an adult in good health. Both conserved end residues are part of each CDR3. Fields, in order: D gene, V gene, J gene, clone size, CDR3 protein, CDR3 DNA. D genes are given only for firm matches. Clone size appears in some rows only: once, few, many, or a class for an expanded clone.

d_gene: TRBD1
v_gene: TRBV4-1
j_gene: TRBJ2-7
abundance: -
CDR3aa: CASSPQQGAYEQYF
CDR3nt: TGCGCCAGCAGCCCCCAACAGGGGGCGTACGAGCAGTACTTC

d_gene: -
v_gene: TRBV29-1
j_gene: TRBJ1-2
abundance: few
CDR3aa: CSVGSLGGYGYTF
CDR3nt: TGCAGCGTTGGGTCGTTAGGGGGGTATGGCTACACCTTC

d_gene: -
v_gene: TRBV7-2
j_gene: TRBJ1-2
abundance: few
CDR3aa: CASSPAGTSNYGYTF
CDR3nt: TGTGCCAGCAGCCCAGCCGGGACTTCTAACTATGGCTACACCTTC

d_gene: -
v_gene: TRBV7-9
j_gene: TRBJ1-5
abundance: -
CDR3aa: CASSLAGDQPQHF
CDR3nt: TGTGCCAGCAGCTTGGCAGGGGATCAGCCCCAGCATTTT

d_gene: -
v_gene: TRBV6-2/TRBV6-3
j_gene: TRBJ2-5
abundance: -
CDR3aa: CASSYEGRRQETQYF
CDR3nt: TGTGCCAGCAGTTACGAGGGGAGGAGGCAAGAGACCCAGTACTTC

d_gene: TRBD1
v_gene: TRBV7-7
j_gene: TRBJ2-1
abundance: -
CDR3aa: CASSVTGAGNEQFF
CDR3nt: TGTGCTAGCAGCGTAACAGGGGCCGGCAATGAGCAGTTCTTC

d_gene: -
v_gene: TRBV24-1
j_gene: TRBJ2-3
abundance: -
CDR3aa: CATAGRGHTDTQYF
CDR3nt: TGTGCCACCGCGGGCCGGGGGCACACAGATACGCAGTATTTT

d_gene: -
v_gene: TRBV5-5
j_gene: TRBJ1-2
abundance: once
CDR3aa: CASTNRPGDGYTF
CDR3nt: TGTGCCAGCACCAACAGGCCGGGGGATGGCTACACCTTC

d_gene: TRBD1
v_gene: TRBV28
j_gene: TRBJ1-2
abundance: -
CDR3aa: CASSRGGRTGIDYGYTF
CDR3nt: TGTGCCAGTTCGAGAGGTGGCCGGACAGGGATAGACTATGGCTACACCTTC

d_gene: -
v_gene: TRBV28
j_gene: TRBJ2-7
abundance: -
CDR3aa: CASSLPRNSYEQYF
CDR3nt: TGTGCCAGCAGTTTACCTCGGAACTCCTACGAGCAGTACTTC

d_gene: TRBD1
v_gene: TRBV19
j_gene: TRBJ1-1
abundance: -
CDR3aa: CAARLGDRGNTEAFF
CDR3nt: TGTGCCGCGAGGCTGGGCGACAGGGGGAACACTGAAGCTTTCTTT

d_gene: -
v_gene: TRBV6-5
j_gene: TRBJ1-6
abundance: -
CDR3aa: CASSYAGKYNSPLHF
CDR3nt: TGTGCCAGCAGTTACGCTGGGAAGTATAATTCACCCCTCCACTTT

d_gene: -
v_gene: TRBV27
j_gene: TRBJ2-1
abundance: -
CDR3aa: CASSLFPPAGSYNEQFF
CDR3nt: TGTGCCAGCAGTTTATTCCCCCCAGCGGGCTCCTACAATGAGCAGTTCTTC

d_gene: -
v_gene: TRBV20-1
j_gene: TRBJ1-3
abundance: once
CDR3aa: CSASFGNTIYF
CDR3nt: TGCAGTGCTAGTTTTGGAAACACCATATATTTT

d_gene: -
v_gene: TRBV6-5
j_gene: TRBJ2-7
abundance: -
CDR3aa: CASSYSTVRAFGQYF
CDR3nt: TGTGCCAGCAGTTACTCGACAGTTCGGGCCTTCGGTCAGTACTTC

d_gene: TRBD1
v_gene: TRBV19
j_gene: TRBJ1-5
abundance: -
CDR3aa: CASSIQGTGNQPQHF
CDR3nt: TGTGCCAGTAGTATTCAGGGGACAGGCAATCAGCCCCAGCATTTT

d_gene: TRBD1
v_gene: TRBV18
j_gene: TRBJ1-2
abundance: -
CDR3aa: CASSNGQDYGYTF
CDR3nt: TGTGCCAGCTCCAACGGACAGGACTATGGCTACACCTTC

d_gene: TRBD2
v_gene: TRBV6-5
j_gene: TRBJ2-1
abundance: -
CDR3aa: CASSVAGGSYNEQFF
CDR3nt: TGTGCCAGCAGCGTAGCGGGGGGCTCCTACAATGAGCAGTTCTTC

d_gene: -
v_gene: TRBV2
j_gene: TRBJ1-1
abundance: -
CDR3aa: CASSEAVGSEAFF
CDR3nt: TGTGCCAGCAGTGAAGCGGTAGGGTCTGAAGCTTTCTTT

d_gene: -
v_gene: TRBV6-2/TRBV6-3
j_gene: TRBJ1-1
abundance: -
CDR3aa: CASNYPNTEAFF
CDR3nt: TGTGCCAGCAATTATCCGAACACTGAAGCTTTCTTT

d_gene: -
v_gene: TRBV4-1
j_gene: TRBJ2-3
abundance: -
CDR3aa: CASSQAGYTDTQYF
CDR3nt: TGCGCCAGCAGCCAAGCGGGCTACACAGATACGCAGTATTTT

d_gene: -
v_gene: TRBV19
j_gene: TRBJ2-2
abundance: -
CDR3aa: CASNFQGNTGELFF
CDR3nt: TGTGCCAGTAACTTTCAGGGAAACACCGGGGAGCTGTTTTTT

d_gene: -
v_gene: TRBV6-1
j_gene: TRBJ1-1
abundance: -
CDR3aa: CASSESRHRRGEAFF
CDR3nt: TGTGCCAGCAGTGAATCGAGACATAGGCGGGGGGAAGCTTTCTTT

d_gene: -
v_gene: TRBV27
j_gene: TRBJ1-6
abundance: -
CDR3aa: CASSFKVTGTISSPLHF
CDR3nt: TGTGCCAGCAGTTTTAAAGTCACGGGGACTATATCTTCACCCCTCCACTTT

d_gene: TRBD1
v_gene: TRBV5-5
j_gene: TRBJ1-2
abundance: -
CDR3aa: CASSFFTQGARRAGYTF
CDR3nt: TGTGCCAGCAGCTTTTTCACACAGGGGGCAAGACGAGCTGGCTACACCTTC

d_gene: TRBD1
v_gene: TRBV7-9
j_gene: TRBJ1-5
abundance: -
CDR3aa: CASSEDRVSQPQHF
CDR3nt: TGTGCCAGCAGCGAAGACAGGGTCAGTCAGCCCCAGCATTTT

d_gene: TRBD1
v_gene: TRBV9
j_gene: TRBJ1-6
abundance: -
CDR3aa: CASSAFPGGTNNSPLHF
CDR3nt: TGTGCCAGCAGCGCCTTTCCAGGGGGTACCAATAATTCACCCCTCCACTTT

d_gene: TRBD2
v_gene: TRBV5-1
j_gene: TRBJ2-7
abundance: -
CDR3aa: CASGAGGTYEQYF
CDR3nt: TGCGCCAGCGGAGCGGGGGGAACCTACGAGCAGTACTTC

d_gene: -
v_gene: TRBV7-2
j_gene: TRBJ2-5
abundance: -
CDR3aa: CASTLGGGLETQYF
CDR3nt: TGTGCCAGCACCTTAGGTGGGGGGTTAGAGACCCAGTACTTC

d_gene: -
v_gene: TRBV2
j_gene: TRBJ1-1
abundance: once
CDR3aa: CASSDEVNTEAFF
CDR3nt: TGTGCCAGCAGTGATGAGGTTAACACTGAAGCTTTCTTT

d_gene: -
v_gene: TRBV11-3
j_gene: TRBJ1-2
abundance: -
CDR3aa: CASSLVAGTYGYTF
CDR3nt: TGTGCCAGCAGCTTAGTTGCAGGGACCTATGGCTACACCTTC

d_gene: TRBD2
v_gene: TRBV5-6
j_gene: TRBJ2-1
abundance: -
CDR3aa: CASSLPGLVQNEQFF
CDR3nt: TGTGCCAGCAGCCTTCCGGGACTAGTTCAGAATGAGCAGTTCTTC

d_gene: -
v_gene: TRBV3-1/TRBV3-2
j_gene: TRBJ2-7
abundance: -
CDR3aa: CASSRTGIRGAAEQYF
CDR3nt: TGTGCCAGCAGCCGCACAGGGATTCGAGGTGCGGCCGAGCAGTACTTC

d_gene: -
v_gene: TRBV7-8
j_gene: TRBJ2-7
abundance: -
CDR3aa: CASSLTYEQYF
CDR3nt: TGTGCCAGCAGCTTAACCTACGAGCAGTACTTC

d_gene: -
v_gene: TRBV18
j_gene: TRBJ2-1
abundance: -
CDR3aa: CASSPRPSSYNEQFF
CDR3nt: TGTGCCAGCTCACCACGTCCCAGCTCCTACAATGAGCAGTTCTTC

d_gene: -
v_gene: TRBV12-3/TRBV12-4
j_gene: TRBJ1-1
abundance: -
CDR3aa: CASSLEGKAFF
CDR3nt: TGTGCCAGCAGTTTAGAAGGGAAGGCTTTCTTT

d_gene: TRBD1
v_gene: TRBV28
j_gene: TRBJ1-3
abundance: -
CDR3aa: CASSEGQNINTIYF
CDR3nt: TGTGCCAGCAGCGAGGGACAGAACATAAACACCATATATTTT

d_gene: -
v_gene: TRBV14
j_gene: TRBJ2-3
abundance: -
CDR3aa: CASSRKLGHYSTDTQYF
CDR3nt: TGTGCCAGCAGCCGAAAACTGGGACATTATAGCACAGATACGCAGTATTTT

d_gene: TRBD1
v_gene: TRBV4-2
j_gene: TRBJ1-3
abundance: -
CDR3aa: CASSQEAPGGSGNTIYF
CDR3nt: TGTGCCAGCAGCCAAGAGGCCCCAGGGGGTTCTGGAAACACCATATATTTT

d_gene: -
v_gene: TRBV19
j_gene: TRBJ1-3
abundance: once
CDR3aa: CASSISVYGNTIYF
CDR3nt: TGTGCCAGTAGTATATCGGTTTATGGAAACACCATATATTTT

d_gene: -
v_gene: TRBV6-5
j_gene: TRBJ1-1
abundance: -
CDR3aa: CASRRHTNTEAFF
CDR3nt: TGTGCCAGCAGACGACACACGAACACTGAAGCTTTCTTT

d_gene: -
v_gene: TRBV7-2
j_gene: TRBJ1-3
abundance: once
CDR3aa: CASSLYEALSGNTIYF
CDR3nt: TGTGCCAGCAGCTTATATGAGGCCCTCTCTGGAAACACCATATATTTT

d_gene: -
v_gene: TRBV30
j_gene: TRBJ1-6
abundance: -
CDR3aa: CAWSLTGSNNSPLHF
CDR3nt: TGTGCCTGGAGTCTGACAGGATCTAATAATTCACCCCTCCACTTT

d_gene: TRBD1
v_gene: TRBV10-3
j_gene: TRBJ2-1
abundance: -
CDR3aa: CAISEGVTGAYNEQFF
CDR3nt: TGTGCCATCAGTGAGGGCGTGACAGGGGCCTACAATGAGCAGTTCTTC

d_gene: -
v_gene: TRBV6-2/TRBV6-3
j_gene: TRBJ2-3
abundance: -
CDR3aa: CASSIASGTQYF
CDR3nt: TGTGCCAGCAGCATAGCGTCGGGTACGCAGTATTTT

d_gene: -
v_gene: TRBV27
j_gene: TRBJ1-3
abundance: -
CDR3aa: CASRGAGISGNTIYF
CDR3nt: TGTGCCAGCAGGGGGGCTGGGATCTCTGGAAACACCATATATTTT

d_gene: -
v_gene: TRBV18
j_gene: TRBJ1-2
abundance: -
CDR3aa: CASSPNHAWGNNYGYTF
CDR3nt: TGTGCCAGCTCACCAAACCACGCCTGGGGCAACAACTATGGCTACACCTTC

d_gene: -
v_gene: TRBV5-5
j_gene: TRBJ2-2
abundance: -
CDR3aa: CASSLAWNTGELFF
CDR3nt: TGTGCCAGCAGCCTGGCATGGAACACCGGGGAGCTGTTTTTT

d_gene: -
v_gene: TRBV3-1/TRBV3-2
j_gene: TRBJ1-6
abundance: -
CDR3aa: CASSQTTKLGNSPLHF
CDR3nt: TGTGCCAGCAGCCAAACGACAAAACTAGGCAATTCACCCCTCCACTTT

d_gene: -
v_gene: TRBV6-1
j_gene: TRBJ1-1
abundance: once
CDR3aa: CASSETRPNTEAFF
CDR3nt: TGTGCCAGCAGTGAAACCCGCCCGAACACTGAAGCTTTCTTT

d_gene: -
v_gene: TRBV6-1
j_gene: TRBJ2-1
abundance: -
CDR3aa: CASSDGEGFYNEQFF
CDR3nt: TGTGCCAGCAGTGACGGGGAAGGGTTCTACAATGAGCAGTTCTTC

d_gene: -
v_gene: TRBV5-1
j_gene: TRBJ2-3
abundance: -
CDR3aa: CASSMGRATDTQYF
CDR3nt: TGCGCCAGCAGTATGGGCAGGGCCACAGATACGCAGTATTTT

d_gene: -
v_gene: TRBV5-1
j_gene: TRBJ2-2
abundance: -
CDR3aa: CASSLGSITGELFF
CDR3nt: TGCGCCAGCAGCTTGGGTAGCATCACCGGGGAGCTGTTTTTT

d_gene: -
v_gene: TRBV6-2/TRBV6-3
j_gene: TRBJ1-2
abundance: -
CDR3aa: CASSLYYGYTF
CDR3nt: TGTGCCAGCAGCCTTTACTATGGCTACACCTTC